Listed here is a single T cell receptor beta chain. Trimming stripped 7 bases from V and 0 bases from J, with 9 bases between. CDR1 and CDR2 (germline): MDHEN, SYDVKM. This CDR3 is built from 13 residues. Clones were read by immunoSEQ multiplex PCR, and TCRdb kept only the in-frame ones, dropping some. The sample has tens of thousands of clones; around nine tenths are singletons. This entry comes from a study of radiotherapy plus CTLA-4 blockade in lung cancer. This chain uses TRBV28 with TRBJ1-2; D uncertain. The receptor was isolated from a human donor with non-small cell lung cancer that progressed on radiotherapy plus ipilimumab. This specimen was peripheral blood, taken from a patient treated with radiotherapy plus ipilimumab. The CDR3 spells CASTNGPNYGYTF. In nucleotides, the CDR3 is TGTGCCAGCACCAACGGCCCTAACTATGGCTACACCTTC.